The rows below give T cell receptor beta chains drawn from one sample of a study of CD8+ T cells in alopecia areata. Clones were sequenced by immunoSEQ multiplex PCR, and TCRdb holds only the in-frame ones, with some missing. The repertoire holds about 94,000 clones, with around 70% as singletons. Here the sequenced sample was CD8+ T cells sorted from blood, taken at approximately week 44, from a patient treated with tofacitinib. The receptors derive from a human donor with alopecia areata. Each CDR3 is given with its conserved first and last residue. Size values are once, few and many counts, or a class for expanded clones, and some rows have none.

clone_size j_call v_call cdr3_aa
once TRBJ1-5 TRBV25-1 CASSEYGGQPQHF
- TRBJ1-1 TRBV4-3 CASSQETGGMNTEAFF
few TRBJ1-1 TRBV10-2 CASRQGDEGVGMIGAFF
few TRBJ2-7 TRBV27 CASNTGQGGVYEQYF
- TRBJ2-5 TRBV11-2 CASSLELAGGETQYF
- TRBJ2-1 TRBV11-2 CASNLGGRTSDEQFF
few TRBJ1-1 TRBV5-5 CASSLRLTNTEAFF
- TRBJ2-7 TRBV30 CAWSVSGGSYEQYF
- TRBJ2-3 TRBV10-1 CASSLRPSTDTQYF
- TRBJ2-7 TRBV5-6 CASSLGDRVHEQYF
- TRBJ1-2 TRBV29-1 CSTARGQLNTF
- TRBJ2-7 TRBV7-2 CASTMGGEQYF
- TRBJ1-1 TRBV5-6 CASSLSFLDTEAFF
- TRBJ1-4 TRBV29-1 CSGLRRDARKNEKLFF
- TRBJ1-1 TRBV7-9 CASSPDSTEAFF
- TRBJ1-2 TRBV6-6 CASSGLRTGIDYTF
- TRBJ2-3 TRBV7-2 CASSLAFSRGTDTQYF
once TRBJ1-3 TRBV11-2 CASSLVADTIYF
- TRBJ1-2 TRBV30 CAWWRTESYGYTF
- TRBJ2-7 TRBV29-1 CSGLGTDYEQYF
once TRBJ2-7 TRBV5-6 CASSPQGSEQYF
- TRBJ1-1 TRBV29-1 CSVKQGNTEAFF
few TRBJ2-1 TRBV13 CASSSSGGGRYEQFF
- TRBJ2-7 TRBV29-1 CSEPLAGESSYEQYF
- TRBJ2-7 TRBV15 CATSRDGNSYEQYF
- TRBJ2-5 TRBV28 CASSLSLNQETQYF
- TRBJ1-4 TRBV28 CASSLPDSGEKLFF